Detailed here is one T cell receptor (beta chain). This sample was included in a study of blood T cell repertoires in COVID-19. Study at large: Spain, Italy and the United States supplied samples that represented acute and convalescent COVID-19.

Trimming pared 0 bases from V and 7 bases from J, leaving 6 bases between. The CDR3 length is 11 residues. Germline CDR1 DFQATT, CDR2 SNEGSKA (reference sequence). Clones were read by immunoSEQ multiplex PCR, and TCRdb kept only the in-frame ones, dropping some. The data hold some 150,000 clones, with about 87% observed a single time. The sequencing sample was made of peripheral blood. The V gene is TRBV20-1, the J gene TRBJ1-1; no clear D. This receptor was taken from a human donor in a cohort sampled during active COVID-19. The CDR3 coding sequence is TGCAGTGCTAGAGATCTCGGTGAAGCTTTCTTT. This sequence encodes CSARDLGEAFF.